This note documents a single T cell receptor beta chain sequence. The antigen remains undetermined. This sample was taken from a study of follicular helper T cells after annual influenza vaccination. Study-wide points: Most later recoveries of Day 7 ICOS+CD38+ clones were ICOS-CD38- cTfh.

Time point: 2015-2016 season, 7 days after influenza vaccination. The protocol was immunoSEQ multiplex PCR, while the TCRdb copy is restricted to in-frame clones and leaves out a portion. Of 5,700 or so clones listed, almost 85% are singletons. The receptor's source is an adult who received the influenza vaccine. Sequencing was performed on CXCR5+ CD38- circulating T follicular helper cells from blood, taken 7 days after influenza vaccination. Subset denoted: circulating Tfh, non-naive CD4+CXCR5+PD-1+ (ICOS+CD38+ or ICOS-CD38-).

The CDR3 region is CASRDFYEQYF. In DNA form, the CDR3 reads TGTGCCAGCAGGGACTTCTACGAGCAGTACTTC. This rearrangement joins TRBV6-5 to TRBJ2-7; possibly TRBD2 for D (5 bases). V lost 6 bases and J lost 3, with 6 bases in between. The CDR3 runs 11 residues. The germline CDR1 and CDR2 sequences are MNHEY and SVGAGI.